A single sample is the source of the 10 T cell receptor beta chains below, sequenced in a study of spatial heterogeneity in lung cancer. Whole-study findings and limits: One measure, the expanded intratumoral alpha and beta TCR count, tracked tumor mutation counts.

TCRdb recomputed calls from the 5' RACE reads with MiXCR, one row per CDR3 protein. Among some 1,500 distinct CDR3 sequences listed, over 20% were seen once. These receptors have no identified antigens. Time point: sample taken at primary tumor resection. Sample: lung tumor tissue, taken at surgery. The source of these receptors is a male donor with early-stage non-small cell lung cancer.

In its sample, this clonotype is medium-sized (0.01 to 0.1%). Since it is a stray read in a library aimed at alpha chains, this beta chain has a size that is not meaningful. V and J are TRBV7-2 and TRBJ2-4, with 8 nucleotides matching TRBD2. The CDR3 runs 14 residues. From germline, CDR1 is SGHTA and CDR2 FQGNSA. Trimming took 0 bases from V and 6 from J; bases not matched to a gene: 1. CDR3 sequence (DNA): TGTGCCAGCAGCTTAGCCGGGGGGGGAAACATTCAGTACTTC. Amino acids: CASSLAGGGNIQYF.

In this sample, this clonotype is medium-sized. Because this beta chain is a stray read in a library intended to capture alpha chains, its abundance should not be given much weight. The chain is built from TRBV4-1 and TRBJ2-7; weak D call: TRBD1 (6 bases). Germline CDR1 reads MGHRA; CDR2 reads YSYEKL. The CDR3 has 15 amino acids. Trimming took off 0 bases at V and 4 bases at J, with 13 bases between the two ends. The CDR3 DNA reads as TGCGCCAGCAGCCAAGAATTCGGGACACTATACGAGCAGTACGTC. It encodes CASSQEFGTLYEQYV.

By sample share, this clonotype is medium-sized. This beta chain is a stray read from a library made for alpha chains; its abundance is not meaningful. The CDR3 region is CAWTRGNQPQHF. As DNA, the CDR3 is TGTGCCTGGACCAGAGGCAATCAGCCCCAGCATTTT. The V gene is TRBV30, the J gene TRBJ1-5; D gene ambiguous. Trimming shortened V by 4 bases and J by 2 bases, and 6 bases separated the two germline ends. This CDR3 has 12 amino acids. The germline gives CDR1 GTSNPN, CDR2 SVGIG (reference sequence). Supplemented by reference TRBV30 and TRBJ1-5, the full variable domain reads SQTIHQWPATLVQPVGSPLSLECTVEGTSNPNLYWYRQAAGRGLQLLFYSVGIGQISSEVPQNLSASRPQDRQFILSSKKLLLSDSGFYLCAWTRGNQPQHFGDGTRLSIL.

Turning to this clonotype: A library made for alpha chains picked up this beta chain off target, so its size means little. This chain uses TRBV29-1 with TRBJ2-3; D is unclear. Germline loops: CDR1 SQVTM, CDR2 ANQGSEA. Trimming shortened V by 8 bases and J by 4 bases, and 10 bases separated the two germline ends. The CDR3 spans 11 residues. The CDR3 bases are TGCAGCAACATAGTGGCAGATACGCAGTATTTT. This sequence encodes CSNIVADTQYF.

This clonotype is classed as large. This beta chain is an off-target read within a library intended for alpha chains, so its frequency means little. The rearrangement links TRBV7-8 to TRBJ2-7; tentatively, D is TRBD2 (5 bases). V shed 1 base and J shed 3 bases, with 7 bases lying between them. Germline V gives CDR1 SGHVS, CDR2 FQNEAQ. The CDR3 covers 13 residues. The CDR3 spells CASSLDGIYEQYF. CDR3 nucleotide sequence: TGTGCCAGCAGCTTAGACGGGATCTACGAGCAGTACTTC. Complete variable domain (other parts from reference TRBV7-8 and TRBJ2-7): GAGVSQSPRYKVAKRGQDVALRCDPISGHVSLFWYQQALGQGPEFLTYFQNEAQLDKSGLPSDRFFAERPEGSVSTLKIQRTQQEDSAVYLCASSLDGIYEQYFGPGTRLTVT.

Sample share makes this clonotype medium-sized. Being off target in a library aimed at alpha chains, this beta chain has a size of little meaning. The CDR3 protein is CASSLGLTSSTDTQYF. For the CDR3, the DNA is TGTGCCAGCAGCTTGGGACTTACCTCTAGCACAGATACGCAGTATTTT. This chain connects TRBV9 to TRBJ2-3; TRBD2 is a possible D gene (6 bases). The length of the CDR3 is 16 residues. Trimming took off 4 bases at V and 0 bases at J, with 15 bases between the two ends. Per the germline V gene, CDR1 is SGDLS and CDR2 is YYNGEE.

This clonotype is labeled medium-sized. A library prepared for alpha chains yielded this beta chain as an off-target read; its size is of little meaning. The V and J genes are TRBV14 and TRBJ2-2; 8 bases map to TRBD1. Germline CDR1 is SGHDN and CDR2 is FVKESK. The CDR3 contains 17 residues. The ends lost 2 bases at V and 2 bases at J; junction bases unmatched: 7. The CDR3 bases are TGTGCCAGCAGCCAAAATCAGGGGGCGCGAAACACCGGGGAGCTGTTTTTT. Translated, it gives CASSQNQGARNTGELFF.

Sample share makes this clonotype medium-sized. This beta chain is an unintended read in a library built for alpha chains; its size means little. This chain joins TRBV13 and TRBJ1-2, with TRBD1 as a possible D gene (5 bases). Between the trimmed V and J ends, which lost 5 bases and 3 bases, there was a span of 22 bases. The length of the CDR3 is 17 residues. Germline V gene data show CDR1 as PRHDT and CDR2 as FYEKMQ (reference sequence). The CDR3 spells CASSPIPTAGRDYGYTF. In nucleotides, the CDR3 is TGTGCCAGCAGCCCTATCCCCACGGCAGGCAGGGACTATGGCTACACCTTC.

As for this clonotype: As an off-target read in a library built for alpha chains, this beta chain has a frequency of little significance. The V call is TRBV5-6, the J call TRBJ1-2; 10 bases are a match to TRBD1. The V and J ends lost 1 base and 4 bases, in that order; junction bases with no gene match: 7. The CDR3 consists of 16 residues. Per the germline V gene, CDR1 is SGHDT and CDR2 is YYEEEE. The CDR3 DNA reads TGTGCCAGCAGCTTGACGGGACAGGGGATAAGCTATGGCTACACCTTC. This translates into CASSLTGQGISYGYTF.

Concerning this clonotype: The library was designed around alpha chains, so this beta chain is a stray read whose abundance carries little weight. The chain couples TRBV12-3 or TRBV12-4 to TRBJ2-2; D not resolved. The V end lost 5 bases, the J end lost 4 bases, and 8 bases lay between the germline ends. CDR3 length equals 13 residues. CDR3 sequence reads: CASSDGVTGELFF. CDR3 bases: TGTGCCAGCAGTGATGGGGTCACCGGGGAGCTGTTTTTT.